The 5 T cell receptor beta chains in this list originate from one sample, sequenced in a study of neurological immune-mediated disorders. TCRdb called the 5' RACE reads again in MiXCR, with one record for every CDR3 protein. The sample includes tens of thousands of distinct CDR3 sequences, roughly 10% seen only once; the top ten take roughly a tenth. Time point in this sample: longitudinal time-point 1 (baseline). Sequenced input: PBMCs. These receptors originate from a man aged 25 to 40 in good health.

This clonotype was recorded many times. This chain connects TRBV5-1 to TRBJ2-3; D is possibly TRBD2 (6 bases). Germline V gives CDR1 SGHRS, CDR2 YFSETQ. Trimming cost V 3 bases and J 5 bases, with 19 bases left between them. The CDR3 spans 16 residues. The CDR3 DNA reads TGCGCCAGCAGCTGGATCACTAGGGGAGGAGGAGATACGCAGTATTTT. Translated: CASSWITRGGGDTQYF.

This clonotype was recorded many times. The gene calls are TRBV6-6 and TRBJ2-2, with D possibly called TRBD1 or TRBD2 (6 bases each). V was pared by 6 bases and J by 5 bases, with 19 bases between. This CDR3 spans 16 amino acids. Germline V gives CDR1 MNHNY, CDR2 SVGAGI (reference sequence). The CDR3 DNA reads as TGTGCCAGCAGAGCCAGAGTCGGGGGCGAAACCGGGGAGCTGTTTTTT. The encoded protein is CASRARVGGETGELFF.

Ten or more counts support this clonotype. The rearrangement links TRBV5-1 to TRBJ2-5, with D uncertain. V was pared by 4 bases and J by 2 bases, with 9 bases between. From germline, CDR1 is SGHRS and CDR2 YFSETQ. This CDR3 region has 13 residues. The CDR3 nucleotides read TGCGCCAGCAGCCGGACGCAACAAGAGACCCAGTACTTC. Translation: CASSRTQQETQYF.

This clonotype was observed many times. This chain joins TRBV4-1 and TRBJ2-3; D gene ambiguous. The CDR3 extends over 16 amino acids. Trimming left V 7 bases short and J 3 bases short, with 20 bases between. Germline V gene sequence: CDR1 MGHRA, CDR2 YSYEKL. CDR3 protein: CASTFLIGSETDTQYF. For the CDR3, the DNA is TGCGCCAGCACTTTCCTCATTGGGTCGGAAACAGATACGCAGTATTTT.

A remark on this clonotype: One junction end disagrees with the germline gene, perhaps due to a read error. CDR3 DNA sequence: TGCAGCGTTACCGACAGGGGGAATGTAAAACTGTTTTTT. Its protein product is CSVTDRGNVKLFF. This chain uses TRBV29-1 with TRBJ1-4; 9 bases are a match to TRBD1. CDR3 length: 13 residues. Germline V lookup: CDR1 SQVTM, CDR2 ANQGSEA.